What follows is one TCR beta chain and its context. Its antigen remains undetermined. Base-call qualities are not available, and no considerably larger clone is one nucleotide away. Library prep was done by 5' RACE. The reads were generated on an Illumina HiSeq 2500. A second PCR of 7 to 11 cycles was run with a J-beta primer mix and a sample-barcoded 5' primer. A template-switch 5' adaptor carrying 12 random nucleotides introduced a unique molecular identifier onto each TCR beta cDNA molecule. At least 2.5 million CDR3-containing paired-end reads were obtained from each sample. First-strand cDNA synthesis was performed from all RNA using the Mint cDNA synthesis kit, with priming by a TRBC-specific oligonucleotide. After uracil-DNA glycosylase treatment, a first 18-cycle PCR used universal primers M1SS and BC2_uni_R on all cDNA. On the authors' methods: For normalization, 1 million high-quality reads were randomly selected from each sample, with every read carrying a distinct molecular identifier. Reads with shared molecular identifiers were discarded instead of being binned into consensus sequences. MiTCR, with a Q25 quality threshold and the strictest error-elimination algorithm, was used for CDR3 identification, clonotype clustering and error correction. A nonparametric unseen species model using Euler transformation provided a lower-bound estimate of total TCR beta diversity. TCRdb's own reprocessing of the public reads used fastp at Q25 and MiXCR and kept productive beta chains. Each CDR3 protein appears once, grouped with its most common genes and DNA. V and J calls and clone size were set by TCRdb, not the authors. In this sample the table shows 1.5 million to 2 million distinct CDR3 sequences, approximately 32% of which occur a single time. About 11% of the sample comes from the top ten.

Systemically healthy Caucasian individuals from Russia, 35 to 40 in total and aged about 6 to 95 years, were included as donors. Each donor gave 9.5 to 10 milliliters of peripheral blood, drawn into EDTA-treated Vacutainer tubes. Ficoll-Paque density-gradient centrifugation was used to isolate PBMCs, with at least 6.5 million obtained per sample. Trizol reagent was used to extract total RNA from the PBMCs, yielding at least 6 micrograms per sample. For every donor, an aliquot of PBMCs went through flow cytometry to measure the percentages of naive CD45RAhigh/CD27high T cells. The data were obtained in a study of blood T cells in healthy people across ages (dated by TCRdb to 2015 to 2017). With respect to the entire study: In model experiments, template switching captured roughly one uniquely barcoded TCR beta cDNA molecule for every two T cells. To track age-related changes in TCR beta repertoire diversity, the study relied on deep sequencing normalized with unique cDNA molecular identifiers. The donors were split into four age groups: young (average about 16 years), middle-aged (roughly 39), aged (over 55) and long-lived (roughly 77). Donors of different ages were randomly distributed across sequencing lanes to avoid experimental bias. Using the same blood draw, the study looked at two additional independent replicas of 1 million unique cDNA reads for two donors, one aged 18 to 30 and the other aged 80 or older. Here is what the overall study found, with its caveats: Observed TCR beta diversity per million T cells fell roughly linearly with age, and a significant reduction was already apparent by age about 38. The long-lived group showed more naive CD4+ T cells, fewer expanded clones and increased TCR diversity than the aged group, suggesting age selection. The CMV infection status of donors was not known, potentially confounding age-related changes in expanded clonotypes. Observed TCR beta diversity correlated strongly with the percentage of naive T cells measured by flow cytometry. Conclusive comparison of naive and antigen-experienced compartments was prevented by the profiling of bulk unsorted PBMCs. Total diversity estimates from one million sequenced T cells were considered lower bounds and underestimates.

Measured from the cysteine to the phenylalanine, the CDR3 is 15 residues long. The read is trimmed to its CDR3 DNA, 45 bases read in frame from base 1. V lost 1 base and J lost 5 bases; the stretch between them is 14 bases long. According to the germline V gene, CDR1 reads SGHTA and CDR2 reads FQGNSA. The specimen sequenced was blood. The source is a woman in her twenties or thirties in good health. The chain couples TRBV7-2 to TRBJ1-2; the D gene remains uncertain. The DNA is TGTGCCAGCAGCTTAGAGACACTTTCGGTTTATGGCTACACCTTC. It is translated as CASSLETLSVYGYTF.